One and the same sample provided the 6 T cell receptor beta chains below, sequenced in a study of Graves' ophthalmopathy and Graves' hyperthyroidism. Investigators amplified TCR beta CDR3 regions from RNA transcripts. First-round RT-PCR employed HTBI primers, with a second-round multiplex PCR after it. Each CDR3 protein is one row after TCRdb ran MiXCR on the multiplex PCR reads. The table records over a million distinct CDR3 sequences, less than 45% of them present only once. The sample consisted of peripheral blood or thyroid tissue (not recorded which). Receptors were obtained from an adult man with Graves' hyperthyroidism.

This chain uses TRBV7-9 with TRBJ1-4; TRBD1 might be the D (5 bases). This CDR3 contains 16 residues. Trimming removed 2 bases from V and 7 bases from J, with 17 bases in between. Germline CDR1 reads SEHNR; CDR2 reads FQNEAQ (reference sequence). The CDR3 nucleotides read TGTGCCAGCAGCTTAAGGACCCAGGGTGGGCCTGAAAAACTGTTTTTT. This sequence encodes CASSLRTQGGPEKLFF.

This clonotype has ten or more counts. The chain has TRBV7-8 and TRBJ2-3, with D perhaps TRBD2 (5 bases). Trimming left V 0 bases short and J 5 bases short, with 6 bases between. Per germline, CDR1 SGHVS and CDR2 FQNEAQ. The CDR3 is 13 residues long. The CDR3 sequence: CASSLARGDTQYF. CDR3 DNA: TGTGCCAGCAGCTTAGCTCGGGGAGATACGCAGTATTTT.

This clonotype was detected many times. The V call is TRBV25-1, the J call TRBJ1-1; no definite D call. The CDR3 has 14 residues. The germline gives CDR1 MGHDK, CDR2 SYGVNS. Trimming left V 3 bases short and J 4 bases short, with 12 bases between. CDR3 sequence: CASSDPGIGTEAFF. The CDR3 nucleotides are TGTGCCAGCAGTGACCCGGGCATTGGCACTGAAGCTTTCTTT.

This chain links TRBV2 with TRBJ1-5; D is unresolved. Deletions cut 4 bases from V and 3 bases from J, with 13 bases between. CDR3 length: 15 amino acids. CDR1 is SNHLY and CDR2 is FYNNEI in the germline V gene. The DNA for the CDR3 is TGTGCCAGCAGTGGGGGTCGGACCTTCAATCAGCCCCAGCATTTT. This sequence encodes CASSGGRTFNQPQHF.

A word on this clonotype: An end of the junction differs from the germline gene, which may be a read error. As DNA, the CDR3 is TGTGCCAGCAGCTCACGAAACAGGGGGAATTCGCCCCTCCACTTT. It is translated as CASSSRNRGNSPLHF. The gene calls are TRBV7-8 and TRBJ1-6, with 8 bases lining up with TRBD1. Per germline, CDR1 SGHVS and CDR2 FQNEAQ. CDR3 length: 15 amino acids.

Turning to this clonotype: This is likely a read error, given that the CDR3 carries no conserved phenylalanine or tryptophan at its end. V usage is TRBV2 and J usage is TRBJ1-6, with D perhaps matching TRBD1 (6 bases). CDR1 SNHLY and CDR2 FYNNEI come from the germline V gene. Trimming took 3 bases from V and 7 from J, leaving 13 bases between them. The CDR3 covers 15 residues. CDR3 sequence (DNA): TGTGCCAGCAGTGAGAACGGACAGATCAATTCACCCCTCCACCTT. Its translation is CASSENGQINSPLHL.